Included here is one TCR beta chain sequence, with context. The antigen is undetermined. During construction of the library, unique molecular identifiers were attached to individual cDNA molecules for quantitative, reproducible TCR counting. TCRdb re-derived calls from the RACE reads in MiXCR, one entry per CDR3 protein. The repertoire holds roughly 200,000 distinct CDR3 sequences, with about 25% as singletons. Specified time point: patch test 3, about 24 weeks after DPC sensitization. Treatment of the sample: therapeutic diphenylcyclopropenone sensitization with weekly scalp DPC. This sample is part of a study of human T cells and chemical hapten exposure. Looking at the study overall: 2% DPC applied to a 2 cm by 2 cm arm area sensitized donors.

Germline V gives CDR1 SGHTA, CDR2 FQGTGA. V lost 3 bases, J lost 4 bases, and 9 bases lay in between. The CDR3 runs to 13 residues. Study-wide findings and caveats: The study found expanded TCRs formed significantly more large CDR3 similarity clusters than controls. With regard to DPC sensitization, TCRs above 1 in 1000 frequency did not change.

The starting material was whole blood, obtained in connection with sensitization to the hapten diphenylcyclopropenone (DPC). The genes are TRBV7-3 and TRBJ2-5; the D is unclear. The receptor's source is a woman in her forties with alopecia areata. Some clones in this sample may be carry-over from other donors' samples. The CDR3: CASSLYNGETQYF. In DNA form, the CDR3 reads TGTGCCAGCAGCTTGTACAATGGAGAGACCCAGTACTTC.